Below, one T cell receptor beta chain is given with its context. The sample belongs to a study of shared clonotypes between healthy human individuals. Germline V gives CDR1 SGHTA, CDR2 FQGTGA. This CDR3 region has 12 residues. V lost 3 bases to trimming and J lost 15 bases, with 15 bases between them. Using immunoSEQ multiplex PCR, the repertoire was profiled, and TCRdb retains in-frame clones only, with some absent. This sample has roughly 490,000 clones, with about three quarters found just once. Sequenced sample: PBMCs. The V call is TRBV7-3, the J call TRBJ2-1; D perhaps matches TRBD2 (7 bases). The source of this sequence is a woman in her 40s in good health. Some clones in this sample may be carry-over from other donors' samples. CDR3 bases: TGTGCCAGCAGCTTTATCGGGGGGCAACGGTTCTTC. As protein: CASSFIGGQRFF.